Listed here are 24 T cell receptor beta chains from one sample, sequenced in a study of blood T cell repertoires in COVID-19. Data came from immunoSEQ multiplex PCR; TCRdb stores just in-frame clones and leaves some out. The sample contains approximately 130,000 clones, about four fifths of which appear only once. Sequenced material: peripheral blood. The receptors were sampled from a middle-aged man with active or convalescent COVID-19.

The V call is TRBV6-5, the J call TRBJ2-7, with D possibly being TRBD2 (6 bases). From germline, CDR1 is MNHEY and CDR2 SVGAGI. The CDR3 contains 13 residues. V was cut by 8 bases and J by 3 bases, with 14 bases left in between. The CDR3 DNA sequence: TGTGCCAGCTCCAGGGCGGGGAACTACGAGCAGTACTTC. Translation: CASSRAGNYEQYF.

This clone was observed many times. This sequence joins TRBV27 and TRBJ2-7, with 14 positions matching TRBD2. CDR1 and CDR2 (germline): MNHEY, SMNVEV (reference sequence). This CDR3 has 14 residues. The V gene end was trimmed by 6 bases and the J gene end by 7 bases; junction bases not matched to a gene: 5. DNA for the CDR3: TGTGCCAGCAGCCGACTAGCGGGGGGGCCGGAGCAGTACTTC. As protein: CASSRLAGGPEQYF.

V usage is TRBV20-1 and J usage is TRBJ2-7; 9 nucleotides align to TRBD1. V was clipped by 7 bases and J by 5 bases; unmatched bases: 3. The CDR3 spans 11 residues. The V gene's germline CDR1 is DFQATT and CDR2 SNEGSKA (reference sequence). CDR3 sequence (DNA): TGCAGTGTCAGGGACAGGGACGAGCAGTACTTC. Translated, it gives CSVRDRDEQYF.

The chain combines TRBV11-2 with TRBJ1-1; D uncertain. The CDR3 has 14 residues. Trimming cost V 1 base and J 0 bases, with 6 bases left between them. The germline V gene encodes CDR1 SGHAT and CDR2 FQNNGV. The CDR3 bases are TGTGCCAGCAGCTTAGGAAACATGAACACTGAAGCTTTCTTT. Translating gives CASSLGNMNTEAFF.

The chain couples TRBV19 to TRBJ1-1; possibly TRBD1 for D (6 bases). Germline V CDR1 and CDR2: LNHDA, SQIVND (reference sequence). The CDR3 totals 15 residues. V was cut by 7 bases and J by 1 base, with 16 bases left in between. The CDR3 DNA follows: TGTGCCAGTAAAACGAGGACAGAGAAGAACACTGAAGCTTTCTTT. As protein: CASKTRTEKNTEAFF.

The genes are TRBV27 and TRBJ1-1; 7 positions agree with TRBD1. The CDR3 contains 14 residues. Trimming took 5 bases from V and 6 from J; bases not matched to a gene: 9. The germline gives CDR1 MNHEY, CDR2 SMNVEV (reference sequence). The CDR3 spells CASSQTGLMAEAFF. CDR3 coding DNA: TGTGCCAGCAGTCAGACAGGGTTGATGGCTGAAGCTTTCTTT.

The chain joins TRBV7-9 to TRBJ1-1; 9 nucleotides agree with TRBD1. The CDR3 totals 14 residues. CDR1 SEHNR and CDR2 FQNEAQ come from the germline V gene (reference sequence). Unmatched junction bases numbered 8, after V lost 11 bases and J lost 1 base. CDR3 nucleotides: TGTGCCGGTGACAGGGGGTTAGAGAACACTGAAGCTTTCTTT. Its protein is CAGDRGLENTEAFF.

The rearrangement uses TRBV3-1 (or the pseudogene TRBV3-2) and TRBJ1-2; unclear D gene. The V gene's germline CDR1 is LGHDT and CDR2 YNNKEL (reference sequence). The CDR3 extends over 10 amino acids. V dropped 8 bases and J dropped 5 bases, with 6 bases sitting between them. This CDR3 reads CASGGYGYTF. The CDR3 DNA follows: TGTGCCAGCGGAGGGTATGGCTACACCTTC.

This clone was detected a few times. The chain recombines TRBV10-1 with TRBJ2-2; D is perhaps TRBD2 (6 bases). Trimming took off 4 bases at V and 6 bases at J, with 15 bases between the two ends. CDR3 length equals 15 residues. Looked up from germline, CDR1 is WNHNN and CDR2 is SYGVQD (reference sequence). The CDR3 region is CASSGGTGVAGELFF. CDR3 DNA sequence: TGCGCCAGCAGTGGGGGTACGGGGGTGGCCGGGGAGCTGTTTTTT.

This clone was recorded only once. The chain carries TRBV7-2 and TRBJ1-2, with TRBD1 matching 7 bases. The CDR3 loop spans 13 amino acids. CDR1 and CDR2 from the germline V gene are SGHTA and FQGNSA. The V segment lost 5 bases and the J segment 4 bases; nucleotides outside the gene matches: 4. The CDR3 loop is CASSTGQAYGYTF. The CDR3 region has the DNA TGTGCCAGCAGCACAGGACAGGCCTATGGCTACACCTTC.

This chain joins TRBV2 and TRBJ1-2; possible D gene TRBD1, 6 bases. Trimming removed 9 bases at V and 2 bases at J, with 10 bases between. Germline CDR1 is SNHLY and CDR2 is FYNNEI. This CDR3 has 12 amino acids. CDR3: CASVRGNYGYTF. In DNA form, the CDR3 reads TGTGCCAGTGTCAGGGGCAACTATGGCTACACCTTC.

This clone came up once. This chain connects TRBV5-4 to TRBJ2-7; D possibly corresponds to TRBD1 (7 bases). Germline CDR1 is SGHNT and CDR2 is YYREEE (reference sequence). This CDR3 has 14 residues. Trimming took off 4 bases at V and 4 bases at J, with 15 bases between the two ends. The CDR3 spells CASSPLQGGYEQYF. In DNA form, the CDR3 reads TGTGCCAGCAGCCCTCTGCAGGGGGGATACGAGCAGTACTTC. The full variable domain, in which reference TRBV5-4 and TRBJ2-7 provide the parts outside the CDR3, is ETGVTQSPTHLIKTRGQQVTLRCSSQSGHNTVSWYQQALGQGPQFIFQYYREEENGRGNFPPRFSGLQFPNYSSELNVNALELDDSALYLCASSPLQGGYEQYFGPGTRLTVT.

This clone was picked up a small number of times. The rearrangement links TRBV30 to TRBJ2-7; TRBD1 matches 9 bases. The CDR3 has 12 residues. With 5 bases clipped from V and 2 bases from J, the junction kept 1 base outside the gene matches. CDR1 is GTSNPN, CDR2 SVGIG, per germline (reference sequence). This chain's CDR3 is CAWGQGTYEQYF. CDR3 DNA: TGTGCCTGGGGACAGGGGACCTACGAGCAGTACTTC.

This clone was counted between two and nine times. The CDR3 sequence: CASTSGQNYEQYF. The CDR3 DNA is TGTGCCAGCACCTCGGGACAGAACTACGAGCAGTACTTC. The chain joins TRBV5-4 to TRBJ2-7; TRBD1 matches 7 bases. Trimming took 6 bases from V and 3 from J; bases not matched to a gene: 6. CDR1 and CDR2 (germline): SGHNT, YYREEE (reference sequence). The CDR3 runs to 13 residues. The variable domain in full, with the rest retrieved from reference TRBV5-4 and TRBJ2-7, is ETGVTQSPTHLIKTRGQQVTLRCSSQSGHNTVSWYQQALGQGPQFIFQYYREEENGRGNFPPRFSGLQFPNYSSELNVNALELDDSALYLCASTSGQNYEQYFGPGTRLTVT.

This chain links TRBV6-2 or TRBV6-3 with TRBJ2-6; D is possibly TRBD1 (5 bases). Trimming took off 2 bases at V and 0 bases at J, with 14 bases between the two ends. Germline CDR1 MNHEY, CDR2 SVGEGT. The CDR3 has 18 residues. The DNA for the CDR3 is TGTGCCAGCAGTTACGGGCAGGGTAGGCCCTCTGGGGCCAACGTCCTGACTTTC. Translating gives CASSYGQGRPSGANVLTF.

This clone was counted once. The chain uses TRBV1 and TRBJ2-1; the table's D call, TRBD2, was not checked against the DNA. TRBV1 is a pseudogene locus. The CDR3 extends over 14 amino acids. CDR3 protein: CTSSQDQSGNEQFF. The CDR3 nucleotides are TGCACCAGCAGCCAAGATCAGAGCGGGAATGAGCAGTTCTTC.

V usage is TRBV5-1 and J usage is TRBJ1-1, with 9 nucleotides matching TRBD1. The V gene's germline CDR1 is SGHRS and CDR2 YFSETQ. The CDR3 extends over 15 amino acids. Unmatched junction bases numbered 6, after V lost 2 bases and J lost 4 bases. CDR3 DNA: TGCGCCAGCAGCTTAAATGACAGGGGGGCCACTGAAGCTTTCTTT. It codes for CASSLNDRGATEAFF.

The chain uses TRBV5-1 and TRBJ1-1; D not certain. The CDR3 runs to 14 residues. Trimming cost V 4 bases and J 2 bases, with 12 bases left between them. The V gene's germline CDR1 is SGHRS and CDR2 YFSETQ. For the CDR3, the DNA is TGCGCCAGCAGCCCCATGGAGGGAAACACTGAAGCTTTCTTT. This translates into CASSPMEGNTEAFF. Using reference TRBV5-1 and TRBJ1-1 for the parts outside the CDR3, the full variable domain is KAGVTQTPRYLIKTRGQQVTLSCSPISGHRSVSWYQQTPGQGLQFLFEYFSETQRNKGNFPGRFSGRQFSNSRSEMNVSTLELGDSALYLCASSPMEGNTEAFFGQGTRLTVV.

This sequence joins TRBV10-3 and TRBJ1-1; possibly TRBD1 for D (6 bases). V was pared by 4 bases and J by 3 bases, with 12 bases between. Germline V lookup: CDR1 ENHRY, CDR2 SYGVKD. The CDR3 is 14 amino acids. The DNA of the CDR3 is TGTGCCATCAGTGCCACCGAGGGGGACACTGAAGCTTTCTTT. Its translation: CAISATEGDTEAFF.

This clone has just one count. The chain links TRBV3-1 (or the pseudogene TRBV3-2) to TRBJ2-7; 9 bases fit TRBD1. The length of the CDR3 is 15 residues. Germline assignment: CDR1 LGHDT and CDR2 YNNKEL (reference sequence). The V segment lost 2 bases and the J segment 2 bases; nucleotides outside the gene matches: 4. Here the CDR3 reads CASSQSWTGAYEQYF. The CDR3 DNA reads as TGTGCCAGCAGCCAAAGCTGGACAGGGGCCTACGAGCAGTACTTC.

The V gene is TRBV4-3, the J gene TRBJ2-6; weak D call: TRBD2 (7 bases). With 4 bases removed from V and 0 bases from J, the gap between germline ends came to 19 bases. This CDR3 is built from 19 residues. Per the germline V gene, CDR1 is LGHNA and CDR2 is YSLEER. The CDR3: CASSLLLGGQFSGANVLTF. The CDR3, as DNA: TGCGCCAGCAGCCTTTTGCTGGGGGGGCAATTCTCTGGGGCCAACGTCCTGACTTTC.

The rearrangement uses TRBV12-3 or TRBV12-4 and TRBJ1-1; D possibly corresponds to TRBD1 (5 bases). The V gene lost 7 bases and the J gene lost 4 bases, with 13 bases spanning the gap. The CDR3 spans 13 residues. Here the CDR3 reads CASKYGGGTEAFF. The CDR3, as DNA: TGTGCCAGCAAGTACGGGGGAGGCACTGAAGCTTTCTTT.

V usage is TRBV21-1 and J usage is TRBJ1-5. TRBV21-1 is given as a pseudogene. The CDR3 has 10 residues. In nucleotides, the CDR3 is TGTGCCAGCGCACTAAGGCCCCAGCATTTT. This gives the protein CASALRPQHF.

The V call is TRBV7-9, the J call TRBJ2-2; 13 bases agree with TRBD2. Germline V gene sequence: CDR1 SEHNR, CDR2 FQNEAQ (reference sequence). The CDR3 consists of 18 residues. The V and J ends lost 5 bases and 4 bases, in that order; junction bases with no gene match: 10. The CDR3 DNA reads as TGTGCCAGCAGCCCCCAAGGGACTAGCGGGGAGCTCACCGGGGAGCTGTTTTTT. Protein product: CASSPQGTSGELTGELFF.